Here is one T cell receptor (beta chain) with its context. What it binds is unknown. The sample belongs to a study of T cells in Graves' hyperthyroidism and ophthalmopathy. Regarding the study as a whole: Through a model of 13 V-J features, ophthalmopathy was separated from stable hyperthyroidism. The model identified upcoming ophthalmopathy a median approximately 6.5 months ahead of onset.

Germline V gene lookup returns CDR1 LNHDA and CDR2 SQIVND (reference sequence). This CDR3 has 15 amino acids. Trimming took off 6 bases at V and 3 bases at J, with 15 bases between the two ends. TCR beta CDR3 sequences were amplified from RNA transcripts. HTBI primers were employed in a first-round RT-PCR of the TCR CDR3. TCRdb passed the multiplex PCR reads through MiXCR, listing each CDR3 protein once. The sample yields 610,000 or so distinct CDR3 sequences, roughly 50% seen once. Investigators excluded patients with uncontrolled infection, other autoimmune disease, pregnancy or lactation. This clonotype originated in a woman younger than 30 with Graves' hyperthyroidism. Sequenced input: peripheral blood or thyroid tissue (not recorded which). This chain links TRBV19 with TRBJ1-5; tentatively, D is TRBD1 (5 bases). CDR3 sequence (DNA): TGTGCCAGTAGAACTATCCGGGGGTACAATCAGCCCCAGCATTTT. Translation: CASRTIRGYNQPQHF.